The subject of this entry is one TCR beta chain. This clone's antigen is unknown. Qualities for individual bases were not recorded, and no much larger clone is one base off. These data belong to a study of OX40 agonist ivuxolimab in advanced cancers. As for the study more broadly: Ivuxolimab was a fully human IgG2 agonistic monoclonal antibody targeting the costimulatory receptor OX40 (CD134). Intravenous ivuxolimab was administered to patients every 2 weeks at six dose levels: 0.01, 0.1, 0.3, 1.5, 3 and 10 mg/kg. Of the approximately 50 dose-escalation patients, hepatocellular carcinoma was present in approximately 20, melanoma in around 15, renal cell carcinoma in 9 and head and neck cancer in 9. In the dose-escalation cohort, roughly 80% of patients were male, and the mean age was approximately 60 years, with a range of roughly 20 to 80. Patients were allowed to have had prior anti-PD-1, anti-PD-L1 or anti-CTLA-4 therapy, and less than 45% of the dose-escalation patients had previously received checkpoint inhibitors. Partial responses were achieved by three dose-escalation patients, of whom one had hepatocellular carcinoma and two had cutaneous melanoma. Peripheral TCRbeta sequencing aimed to test whether ivuxolimab altered TCR sequence diversity and caused clonal T-cell expansion. The monotherapy dose-escalation portion (N ≈ 50 patients) of the phase I ivuxolimab trial is reported in the paper.

For sequencing of the TCRbeta CDR3 region, genomic DNA was extracted from the sorted cells. TCRbeta CDR3 regions were sequenced using the immunoSEQ Assay. Entries here come from immuneACCESS through TCRdb and include only in-frame sequences with V and J called. Some clones fail to appear in such tables; in the studies checked, an unresolved V gene covers under half of the shortfall, and the cause of the remainder is unknown. Recorded for this sample are 70,000 or so clones; approximately 85% of them occurred a single time. Clones ranked in the top ten supply roughly 16% of the sample. Overall study outcomes, separate from this receptor: In the 0.1-3.0 mg/kg groups, partial responders were among the patients with the lowest normalized peripheral clonal expansion, particularly in CD8+ T cells. Low levels of normalized T-cell clonal expansion were also seen in some nonresponding patients. After ivuxolimab, expanded clones were on average more numerous among CD8+ T cells than among CD4+ T cells. The antigen specificity of the peripheral T cells that underwent clonal expansion was not determined. Clonal expansion of both CD4+ and CD8+ blood T cells was observed from baseline to week 6 at doses 0.1 to 3.0 mg/kg.

V is shortened by 4 bases, J by 6 bases, and the region joining them spans 17 bases. The CDR3, cysteine through phenylalanine, is 15 amino acids long. Here the CDR3 DNA is all that survives: 45 bases in frame from base 1. As encoded in the germline V gene, CDR1 is MDHEN while CDR2 is SYDVKM. Patients with autoimmune disease history or receiving systemic immunosuppression were excluded from the trial. Peripheral blood for TCR sequencing was collected from all dose cohorts at baseline, on cycle 4 day 1, and on cycle 7 day 1. Samples were obtained from an open-label, multicenter, first-in-human phase I dose-escalation trial of ivuxolimab. Adults with locally advanced or metastatic head and neck squamous cell, hepatocellular, melanoma or renal cell carcinoma were enrolled in the trial. Before TCR sequencing, CD4+ T cells and CD8+ T cells from peripheral blood were sorted into separate populations.

This TCR came from an adult with an advanced solid tumor such as melanoma, head and neck, liver or kidney cancer. The sequences come from CD4+ or CD8+ T cells sorted from blood, collected in a trial of the OX40 agonist ivuxolimab. The sequence links TRBV28 to TRBJ2-3, with no confident D gene call. The CDR3 region has the sequence CASSSTYPSGDTQYF. The base sequence is TGTGCCAGCAGTTCTACCTATCCCAGTGGGGATACGCAGTATTTT. The variable domain in full, with residues beyond the CDR3 obtained from the reference TRBV28 and TRBJ2-3 genes, is DVKVTQSSRYLVKRTGEKVFLECVQDMDHENMFWYRQDPGLGLRLIYFSYDVKMKEKGDIPEGYSVSREKKERFSLILESASTNQTSMYLCASSSTYPSGDTQYFGPGTRLTVL.